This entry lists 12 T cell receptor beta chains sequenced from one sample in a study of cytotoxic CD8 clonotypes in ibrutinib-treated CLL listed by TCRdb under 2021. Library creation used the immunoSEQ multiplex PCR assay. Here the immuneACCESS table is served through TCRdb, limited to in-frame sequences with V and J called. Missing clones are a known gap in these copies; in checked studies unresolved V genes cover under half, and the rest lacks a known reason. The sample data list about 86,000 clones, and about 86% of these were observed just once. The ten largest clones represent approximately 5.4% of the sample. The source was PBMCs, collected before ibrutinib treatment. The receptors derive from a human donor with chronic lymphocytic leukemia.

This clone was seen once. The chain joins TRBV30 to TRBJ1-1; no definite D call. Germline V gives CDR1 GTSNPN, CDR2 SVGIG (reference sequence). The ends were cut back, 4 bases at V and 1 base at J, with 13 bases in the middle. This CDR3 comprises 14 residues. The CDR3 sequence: CAWTDQTANTEAFF. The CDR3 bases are TGTGCCTGGACGGATCAGACCGCGAACACTGAAGCTTTCTTT.

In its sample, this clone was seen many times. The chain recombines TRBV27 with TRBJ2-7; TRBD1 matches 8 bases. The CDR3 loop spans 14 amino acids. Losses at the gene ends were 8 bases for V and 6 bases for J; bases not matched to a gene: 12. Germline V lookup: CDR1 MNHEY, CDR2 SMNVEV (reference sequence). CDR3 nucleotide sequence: TGTGCCAGCTATTCAGGGGGCCGATTGGGCGAGCAGTACTTC. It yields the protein CASYSGGRLGEQYF.

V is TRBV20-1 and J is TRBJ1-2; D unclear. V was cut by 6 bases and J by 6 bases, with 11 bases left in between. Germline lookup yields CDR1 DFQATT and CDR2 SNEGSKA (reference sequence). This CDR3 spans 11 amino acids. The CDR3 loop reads CSAEIENGYTF. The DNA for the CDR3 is TGCAGTGCAGAGATAGAAAATGGCTACACCTTC.

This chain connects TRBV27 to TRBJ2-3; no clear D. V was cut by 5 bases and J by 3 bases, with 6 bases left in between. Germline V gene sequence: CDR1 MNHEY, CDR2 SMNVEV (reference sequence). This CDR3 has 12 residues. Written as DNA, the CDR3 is TGTGCCAGCAGTGAAAGGACAGATACGCAGTATTTT. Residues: CASSERTDTQYF.

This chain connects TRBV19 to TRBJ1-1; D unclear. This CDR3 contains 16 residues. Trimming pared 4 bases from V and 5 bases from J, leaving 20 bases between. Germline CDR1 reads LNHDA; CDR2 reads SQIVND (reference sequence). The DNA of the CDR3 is TGTGCCAGTAGTACCTTTAGGACGGCGACGGGGACTGAAGCTTTCTTT. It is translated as CASSTFRTATGTEAFF.

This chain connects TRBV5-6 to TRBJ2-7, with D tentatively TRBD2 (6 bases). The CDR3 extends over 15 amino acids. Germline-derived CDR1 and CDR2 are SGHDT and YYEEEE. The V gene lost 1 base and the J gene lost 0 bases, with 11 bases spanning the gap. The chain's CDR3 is CASSLRRGSSYEQYF. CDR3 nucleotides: TGTGCCAGCAGCTTGCGTCGGGGGTCCTCCTACGAGCAGTACTTC.

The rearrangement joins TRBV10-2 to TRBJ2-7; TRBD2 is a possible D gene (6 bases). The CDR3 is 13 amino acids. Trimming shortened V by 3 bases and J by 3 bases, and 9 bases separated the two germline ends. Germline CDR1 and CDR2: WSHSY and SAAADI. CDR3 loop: CASSEQAGYEQYF. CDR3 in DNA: TGCGCCAGCAGTGAACAAGCGGGCTACGAGCAGTACTTC.

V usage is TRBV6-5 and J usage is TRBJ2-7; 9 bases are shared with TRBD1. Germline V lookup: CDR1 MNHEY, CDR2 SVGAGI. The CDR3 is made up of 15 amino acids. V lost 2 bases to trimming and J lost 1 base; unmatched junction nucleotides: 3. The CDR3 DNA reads TGTGCCAGCAGTTACCATGGACAGGGGTCCTACGAGCAGTACTTC. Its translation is CASSYHGQGSYEQYF.

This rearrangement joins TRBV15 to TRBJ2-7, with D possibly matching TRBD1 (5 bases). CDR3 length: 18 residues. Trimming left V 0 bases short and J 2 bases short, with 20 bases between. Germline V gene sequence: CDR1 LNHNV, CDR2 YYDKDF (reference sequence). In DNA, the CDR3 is TGTGCCACCAGCAGAGATGGTAGTGGGGCAGGCCGGGCCTACGAGCAGTACTTC. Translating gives CATSRDGSGAGRAYEQYF.

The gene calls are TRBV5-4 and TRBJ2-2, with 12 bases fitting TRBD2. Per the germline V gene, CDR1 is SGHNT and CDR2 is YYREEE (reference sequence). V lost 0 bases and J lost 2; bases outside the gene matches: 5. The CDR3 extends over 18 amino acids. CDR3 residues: CASSLGQLAGGNTGELFF. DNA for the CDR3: TGTGCCAGCAGCTTGGGCCAACTAGCGGGAGGTAACACCGGGGAGCTGTTTTTT.

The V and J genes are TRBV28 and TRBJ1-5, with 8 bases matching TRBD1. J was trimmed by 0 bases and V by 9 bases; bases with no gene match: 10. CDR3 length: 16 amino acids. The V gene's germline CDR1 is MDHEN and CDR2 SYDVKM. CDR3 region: CASRGQGATSNQPQHF. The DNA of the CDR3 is TGTGCCAGTAGAGGCCAGGGGGCTACTAGCAATCAGCCCCAGCATTTT.

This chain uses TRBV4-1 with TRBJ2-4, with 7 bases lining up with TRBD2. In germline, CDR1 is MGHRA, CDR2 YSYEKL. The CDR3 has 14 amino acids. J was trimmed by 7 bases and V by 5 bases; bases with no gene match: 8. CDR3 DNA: TGCGCCAGCAGCGCCCGGGGGGAGTACAACATTCAGTACTTC. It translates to CASSARGEYNIQYF.